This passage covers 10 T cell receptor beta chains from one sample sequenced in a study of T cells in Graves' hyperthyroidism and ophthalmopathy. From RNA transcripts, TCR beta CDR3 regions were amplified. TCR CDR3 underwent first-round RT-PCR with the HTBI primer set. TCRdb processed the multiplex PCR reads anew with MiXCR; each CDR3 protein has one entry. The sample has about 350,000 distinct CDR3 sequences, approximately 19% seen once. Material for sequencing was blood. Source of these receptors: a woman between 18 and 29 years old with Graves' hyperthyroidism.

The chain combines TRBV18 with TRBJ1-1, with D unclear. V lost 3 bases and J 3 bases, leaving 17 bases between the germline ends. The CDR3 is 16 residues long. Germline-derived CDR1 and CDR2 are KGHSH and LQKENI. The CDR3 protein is CASSPLRRKADTEAFF. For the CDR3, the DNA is TGTGCCAGCTCACCCCTTAGAAGGAAGGCGGACACTGAAGCTTTCTTT. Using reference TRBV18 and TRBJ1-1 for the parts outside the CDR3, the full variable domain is NAGVMQNPRHLVRRRGQEARLRCSPMKGHSHVYWYRQLPEEGLKFMVYLQKENIIDESGMPKERFSAEFPKEGPSILRIQQVVRGDSAAYFCASSPLRRKADTEAFFGQGTRLTVV.

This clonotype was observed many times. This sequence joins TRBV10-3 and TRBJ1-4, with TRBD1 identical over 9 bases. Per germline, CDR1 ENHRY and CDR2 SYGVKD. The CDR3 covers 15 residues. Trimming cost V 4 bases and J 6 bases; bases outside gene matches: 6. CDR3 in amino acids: CAISGVQGADEKLFF. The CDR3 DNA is TGTGCCATCAGTGGGGTACAGGGGGCGGATGAAAAACTGTTTTTT.

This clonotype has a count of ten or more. The CDR3 bases are TGTGCCAGCAGTTCCGGGACGGAAACCACCCAAGAGACCCAGTACTTC. Encoded protein: CASSSGTETTQETQYF. The J gene is TRBJ2-5, the V gene TRBV12-3 or TRBV12-4; D is possibly TRBD1 or TRBD2 (5 bases each). Trimming cost V 4 bases and J 1 base, with 16 bases left between them. The CDR3 sequence is 16 residues long.

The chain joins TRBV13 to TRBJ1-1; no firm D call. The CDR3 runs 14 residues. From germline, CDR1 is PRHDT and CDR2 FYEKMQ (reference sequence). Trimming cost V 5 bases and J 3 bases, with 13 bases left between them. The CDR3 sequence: CASSASRSDTEAFF. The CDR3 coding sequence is TGTGCCAGCAGCGCGAGCCGGAGCGACACTGAAGCTTTCTTT.

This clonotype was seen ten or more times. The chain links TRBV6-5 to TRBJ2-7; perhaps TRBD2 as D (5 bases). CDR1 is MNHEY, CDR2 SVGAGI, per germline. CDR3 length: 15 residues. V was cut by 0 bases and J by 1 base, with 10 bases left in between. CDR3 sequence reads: CASSYSRAKSYEQYF. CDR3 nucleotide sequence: TGTGCCAGCAGTTACTCGAGGGCAAAGTCCTACGAGCAGTACTTC.

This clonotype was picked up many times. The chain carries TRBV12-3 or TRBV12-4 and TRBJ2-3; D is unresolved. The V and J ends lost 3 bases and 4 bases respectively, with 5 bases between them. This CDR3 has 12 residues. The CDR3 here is CASSFRSDTQYF. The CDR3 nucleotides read TGTGCCAGCAGTTTTAGATCAGATACGCAGTATTTT.

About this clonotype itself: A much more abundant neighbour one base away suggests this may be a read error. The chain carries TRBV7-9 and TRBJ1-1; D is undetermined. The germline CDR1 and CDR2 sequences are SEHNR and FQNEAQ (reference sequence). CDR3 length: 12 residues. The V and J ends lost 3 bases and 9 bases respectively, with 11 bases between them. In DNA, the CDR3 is TGTGCCAGCAGCTTTCAGGACGAGAAAGCTTTCTTT. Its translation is CASSFQDEKAFF.

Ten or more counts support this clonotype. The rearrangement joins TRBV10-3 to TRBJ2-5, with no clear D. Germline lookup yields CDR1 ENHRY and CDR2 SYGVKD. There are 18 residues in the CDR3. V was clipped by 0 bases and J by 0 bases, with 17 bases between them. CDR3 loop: CAISESPVRADHQETQYF. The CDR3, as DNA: TGTGCCATCAGTGAGTCTCCGGTTCGGGCAGACCACCAAGAGACCCAGTACTTC.

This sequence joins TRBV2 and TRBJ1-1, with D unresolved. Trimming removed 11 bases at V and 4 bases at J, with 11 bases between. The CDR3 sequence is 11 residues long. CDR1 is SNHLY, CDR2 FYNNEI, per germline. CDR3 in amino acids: CAVAVGTEAFF. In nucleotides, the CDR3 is TGTGCCGTCGCCGTTGGCACTGAAGCTTTCTTT.

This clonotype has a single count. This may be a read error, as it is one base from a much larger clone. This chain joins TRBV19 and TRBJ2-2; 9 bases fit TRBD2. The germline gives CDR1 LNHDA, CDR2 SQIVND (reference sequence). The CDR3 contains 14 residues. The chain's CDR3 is CAGRTSVNTGELCF. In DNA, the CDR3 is TGTGCCGGCCGGACTAGCGTGAACACCGGGGAGCTGTGTTTT.